The rows below give T cell receptor beta chains drawn from one sample of a study of blood T cell repertoires in COVID-19. Sequencing used immunoSEQ multiplex PCR; TCRdb keeps in-frame clones, though not all of them. The data show about 130,000 clones, about 78% seen once. Specimen: peripheral blood. The receptor source for this set is a man aged 60-69 years who had recovered from COVID-19. The conserved cysteine and the conserved F or W are not part of the CDR3 here. A D gene is named only where the DNA matches it firmly.

v_call	j_call	d_call	cdr3_aa
TRBV3-1/TRBV3-2	TRBJ2-5	TRBD2	ASSPRAGGRQETQY
TRBV6-2/TRBV6-3	TRBJ2-3	TRBD2	ASRPSGGRGDTQY
TRBV4-1	TRBJ1-1	.	ASSQSLQGNTEAF
TRBV7-6	TRBJ1-2	TRBD1	ASSPVGTGDGYT
TRBV6-2/TRBV6-3	TRBJ2-3	TRBD2	ASSLRLAVSGADTQY
TRBV20-1	TRBJ1-5	TRBD1	SASRSTGSSNQPQH
TRBV6-5	TRBJ2-1	.	ASRIGGALYNEQF
TRBV6-5	TRBJ1-3	.	ASMPGESRTIY
TRBV9	TRBJ1-1	.	ASSASGLNTEAF
TRBV7-9	TRBJ1-2	.	ASSFDAGYGYT
TRBV9	TRBJ2-1	TRBD1	ASSPSLGQGANEQF
TRBV19	TRBJ2-2	.	ASSITGTPNTGELF
TRBV6-5	TRBJ2-1	.	ALLRKSSYNEQF
TRBV7-6	TRBJ1-2	TRBD1	ASSLGQGLGYT
TRBV11-2	TRBJ2-7	.	ASSLDLGLAYEQY
TRBV7-2	TRBJ1-4	TRBD1	ASSEGQGVEKLF
TRBV28	TRBJ2-7	TRBD1	ASSKMGQAPYEQY
TRBV4-3	TRBJ2-1	TRBD2	ASSQDTTAGAGYEQF
TRBV6-5	TRBJ2-7	TRBD1	ASSLRTGSGYEQY
TRBV3-1/TRBV3-2	TRBJ1-3	TRBD1	ASSPGTGTTSGNTIY
TRBV11-3	TRBJ2-1	TRBD2	ASSPRTRSNNEQF
TRBV3-1/TRBV3-2	TRBJ1-1	.	ASRGTQASTEAF
TRBV21-1	TRBJ2-1	.	ASSELRTSGVLSYNEQF
TRBV3-1/TRBV3-2	TRBJ1-4	TRBD1	ASSQRGRELF
TRBV6-2/TRBV6-3	TRBJ1-5	.	ASSFEGPQH
TRBV23-1	TRBJ2-1	TRBD2	ASSQRLAGATYNEQF
TRBV7-2	TRBJ1-1	.	ASKPIQGRNTEAF
TRBV2	TRBJ1-2	.	ASKMTGWDVYGYT
TRBV9	TRBJ1-3	.	ASSVGRIPGNTIY
TRBV28	TRBJ1-1	.	AVLFQSSNTEAF
TRBV9	TRBJ1-6	.	ASSVGSNYNSPLH
TRBV5-8	TRBJ1-2	TRBD1	ASSLRQGNYGYT
TRBV7-9	TRBJ2-7	TRBD2	ASSLVSGRASYEQY
TRBV12-3/TRBV12-4	TRBJ2-7	.	ASTIRGDEQY
TRBV4-3	TRBJ1-4	.	ASSQSHLGRGEEKLF
TRBV15	TRBJ1-5	TRBD1	ATSRGMRGQGAGNSNQPQH
TRBV2	TRBJ2-3	TRBD2	ASSLLAGGVDTQY
TRBV5-5	TRBJ2-1	TRBD2	ASSLAGSGNYNEQF
TRBV29-1	TRBJ1-1	.	SVFPQGQNTEAF
TRBV5-4	TRBJ2-2	.	ASSFRGMNTGELF
TRBV2	TRBJ1-4	TRBD1	ASSVGQGSEKLF
TRBV19	TRBJ2-1	TRBD2	ASSSGPGTSGRDEQF
TRBV4-2	TRBJ1-2	TRBD1	ASRESTGVEDGYT
TRBV14	TRBJ1-5	.	ASSQGGLPQH
TRBV5-6	TRBJ1-5	.	ASSLGGGAIYSNQPQH
TRBV5-8	TRBJ2-2	.	ASSLLRRGETGELF
TRBV3-1/TRBV3-2	TRBJ1-2	.	ASSQLDRGNGYT
TRBV19	TRBJ2-2	.	ASSKRYYANTGELF
TRBV7-2	TRBJ2-2	TRBD1	ATPHWTGGSTGELF
TRBV7-3	TRBJ1-2	.	ASSLAGTMDGYT
TRBV9	TRBJ2-7	.	ASSQGIGQGRAVSYEQY
TRBV20-1	TRBJ2-5	.	SARWQETQY
TRBV19	TRBJ2-7	TRBD2	ASSIERGTYEQY
TRBV7-2	TRBJ2-1	.	ASSLEGGPRNEQF
TRBV30	TRBJ1-2	.	AWSRIQGGNGYT
TRBV19	TRBJ2-2	TRBD1	ASRTGGLPGELF
TRBV29-1	TRBJ2-5	TRBD2	SVEGGRAGETQY
TRBV7-8	TRBJ2-7	.	ASSSQASSYEQY
TRBV7-9	TRBJ2-7	TRBD2	ASRRLRGGHFEQY